The 20 T cell receptor beta chains reported below all come from one sample, sequenced in a study of a mutant IDH1 vaccine in newly diagnosed glioma. The assay was immunoSEQ multiplex PCR, and TCRdb's table has in-frame clones only and misses some. The sample has about 54,000 clones; about 85% are singletons. Time point defined: week 35, safety follow-up. In the vaccine, a single dose held 300 ug of the mutant IDH1 20-mer peptide, along with topical imiquimod. These receptors' targets are unknown. The specimen was PBMCs, collected from a glioma patient whose treatment included an IDH1 peptide vaccine. All receptors derive from a woman aged 18-30 years with glioma.

J is TRBJ2-1 and V is TRBV5-1; 15 bases map to TRBD2. The V gene end was trimmed by 3 bases and the J gene end by 3 bases; junction bases not matched to a gene: 4. Germline loops: CDR1 SGHRS, CDR2 YFSETQ. The CDR3 contains 17 residues. In DNA form, the CDR3 reads TGCGCCAGCAGCTCCGGGACTAGCGGGAGGAACTACAATGAGCAGTTCTTC. Amino acid sequence: CASSSGTSGRNYNEQFF. Drawing the rest from reference TRBV5-1 and TRBJ2-1, the complete variable domain is KAGVTQTPRYLIKTRGQQVTLSCSPISGHRSVSWYQQTPGQGLQFLFEYFSETQRNKGNFPGRFSGRQFSNSRSEMNVSTLELGDSALYLCASSSGTSGRNYNEQFFGPGTRLTVL.

The chain joins TRBV7-2 to TRBJ1-1; 8 bases match TRBD1. This CDR3 contains 15 residues. Germline values: CDR1 SGHTA, CDR2 FQGNSA. J lost 4 bases, V lost 5 bases, and 9 bases had no gene match. CDR3 residues: CASSLTQGASTEAFF. In DNA, the CDR3 is TGTGCCAGCAGCCTCACTCAGGGGGCGAGCACTGAAGCTTTCTTT.

V and J are TRBV29-1 and TRBJ1-1; D ambiguous. The CDR3 sequence is 13 residues long. Germline-derived CDR1 and CDR2 are SQVTM and ANQGSEA. Between the trimmed V and J ends, which lost 6 bases and 4 bases, there was a span of 15 bases. The CDR3 DNA reads as TGCAGCGTGCCAGGTTACGGGTTCACTGAAGCTTTCTTT. It yields the protein CSVPGYGFTEAFF.

The chain links TRBV5-4 to TRBJ1-1; D is undetermined. Looked up from germline, CDR1 is SGHNT and CDR2 is YYREEE (reference sequence). V lost 1 base and J 3 bases, leaving 13 bases between the germline ends. This CDR3 spans 15 amino acids. CDR3 sequence (DNA): TGTGCCAGCAGCTTGAATCGTGGGTTTGACACTGAAGCTTTCTTT. Translation: CASSLNRGFDTEAFF. Based on the CDR3 plus reference TRBV5-4 and TRBJ1-1, the full variable domain is ETGVTQSPTHLIKTRGQQVTLRCSSQSGHNTVSWYQQALGQGPQFIFQYYREEENGRGNFPPRFSGLQFPNYSSELNVNALELDDSALYLCASSLNRGFDTEAFFGQGTRLTVV.

This chain uses TRBV4-1 with TRBJ1-1, with D possibly being TRBD1 (6 bases). Trimming left V 1 base short and J 0 bases short, with 18 bases between. The CDR3 is made up of 18 amino acids. Per the germline V gene, CDR1 is MGHRA and CDR2 is YSYEKL. Here the CDR3 DNA reads TGCGCCAGCAGCCAAGTGGTAGGACAGACTTACATGAACACTGAAGCTTTCTTT. Residues: CASSQVVGQTYMNTEAFF.

V and J are TRBV5-1 and TRBJ2-7, with 8 positions matching TRBD1. J gave up 6 bases and V 2 bases, and 7 bases lay outside the gene matches. The CDR3 totals 14 residues. Germline V lookup: CDR1 SGHRS, CDR2 YFSETQ. The CDR3 loop reads CASSLGQGPGEQYF. In DNA, the CDR3 is TGCGCCAGCAGCTTAGGACAGGGTCCAGGCGAGCAGTACTTC.

The chain is built from TRBV6-5 and TRBJ2-3; no firm D call. The CDR3 spans 15 residues. The germline V gene has CDR1 MNHEY and CDR2 SVGAGI. V was trimmed by 4 bases and J by 0 bases, leaving 11 bases between them. Written as DNA, the CDR3 is TGTGCCAGCAGTTTGAACGGAGCTAGCACAGATACGCAGTATTTT. Translating gives CASSLNGASTDTQYF.

The CDR3 region has the DNA TGTGCCAGTACCCCGAACTCCCTCGGAGGGGTAGCAAACACTGAAGCTTTCTTT. Residues: CASTPNSLGGVANTEAFF. The gene calls are TRBV19 and TRBJ1-1, with TRBD1 as a possible D gene (5 bases). Between the trimmed V and J ends, which lost 7 bases and 2 bases, there was a span of 26 bases. This CDR3 has 18 amino acids. Per the germline V gene, CDR1 is LNHDA and CDR2 is SQIVND (reference sequence).

This clone was counted once. This chain connects TRBV19 to TRBJ1-5, with D tentatively TRBD1 (6 bases). Trimming took 1 base from V and 5 from J, leaving 9 bases between them. The length of the CDR3 is 14 residues. Germline loops: CDR1 LNHDA, CDR2 SQIVND (reference sequence). The CDR3 coding sequence is TGTGCCAGTAGTATAGTGCCAGGGGATCAGCCCCAGCATTTT. The encoded protein is CASSIVPGDQPQHF.

The chain recombines TRBV15 with TRBJ1-4; D gene unclear. Germline V gene sequence: CDR1 LNHNV, CDR2 YYDKDF (reference sequence). CDR3 length: 16 residues. Between the trimmed V and J ends, which lost 3 bases and 5 bases, there was a span of 16 bases. The CDR3, as DNA: TGTGCCACCAGCAGGGCCAATGAAGGGTGGAATGAAAAACTGTTTTTT. Its protein is CATSRANEGWNEKLFF.

This chain connects TRBV5-6 to TRBJ1-4; no reliable D call. V lost 0 bases and J 5 bases, leaving 5 bases between the germline ends. The germline V gene encodes CDR1 SGHDT and CDR2 YYEEEE. The CDR3 contains 13 residues. The chain's CDR3 is CASSLVGNEKLFF. The CDR3 DNA reads TGTGCCAGCAGCTTGGTTGGCAATGAAAAACTGTTTTTT. The entire variable domain, with the rest obtained from reference TRBV5-6 and TRBJ1-4, is as follows: DAGVTQSPTHLIKTRGQQVTLRCSPKSGHDTVSWYQQALGQGPQFIFQYYEEEERQRGNFPDRFSGHQFPNYSSELNVNALLLGDSALYLCASSLVGNEKLFFGSGTQLSVL.

The J gene is TRBJ1-2, the V gene TRBV7-9, with unresolved D. Looked up from germline, CDR1 is SEHNR and CDR2 is FQNEAQ (reference sequence). Trimming shortened V by 5 bases and J by 9 bases, and 13 bases separated the two germline ends. The CDR3 is made up of 12 amino acids. The CDR3 protein is CASSPTPASYTF. The CDR3 DNA is TGTGCCAGCAGCCCCACGCCGGCGAGCTACACCTTC.

This clone was seen only once. The chain couples TRBV6-5 to TRBJ1-3, with 8 positions matching TRBD1. The CDR3 contains 15 residues. Per the germline V gene, CDR1 is MNHEY and CDR2 is SVGAGI. After removal of 4 bases from V and 1 base from J, the junction contained 3 bases not matched to a gene. CDR3 DNA sequence: TGTGCCAGCAGTTTGACAGGGGTATCTGGAAACACCATATATTTT. The encoded protein is CASSLTGVSGNTIYF.

The chain links TRBV4-3 to TRBJ2-2; no definite D call. The V gene lost 4 bases and the J gene lost 6 bases, with 15 bases spanning the gap. Germline V gene data show CDR1 as LGHNA and CDR2 as YSLEER. CDR3 size: 15 residues. The CDR3 reads CASSLSAAASGELFF. In nucleotides, the CDR3 is TGCGCCAGCAGCCTTTCCGCCGCCGCCTCCGGGGAGCTGTTTTTT.

The chain uses TRBV5-1 and TRBJ2-5; maybe TRBD1 (6 bases). The CDR3 extends over 14 amino acids. Germline loops: CDR1 SGHRS, CDR2 YFSETQ. V lost 2 bases and J lost 2, with 10 bases in between. Here the CDR3 DNA reads TGCGCCAGCAGCTTAACAGGGATACAAGAGACCCAGTACTTC. Translated: CASSLTGIQETQYF. The variable domain in full, with the rest retrieved from reference TRBV5-1 and TRBJ2-5, is KAGVTQTPRYLIKTRGQQVTLSCSPISGHRSVSWYQQTPGQGLQFLFEYFSETQRNKGNFPGRFSGRQFSNSRSEMNVSTLELGDSALYLCASSLTGIQETQYFGPGTRLLVL.

The V and J genes are TRBV29-1 and TRBJ2-5, with 7 bases identical to TRBD2. The V gene end was trimmed by 8 bases and the J gene end by 5 bases; junction bases not matched to a gene: 11. Germline loops: CDR1 SQVTM, CDR2 ANQGSEA. There are 13 residues in the CDR3. CDR3 loop: CSTLRTSVETQYF. The CDR3 DNA reads TGCAGCACCCTGCGGACTAGTGTGGAGACCCAGTACTTC.

The chain employs TRBV6-1 and TRBJ1-4; 8 positions match TRBD1. Germline CDR1 is MNHNS and CDR2 is SASEGT. J lost 11 bases, V lost 3 bases, and 5 bases had no gene match. The CDR3 sequence is 13 residues long. The CDR3 here is CASSDDRGGKLFF. DNA for the CDR3: TGTGCCAGCAGTGATGACAGGGGTGGTAAACTGTTTTTT.

V usage is TRBV6-1 and J usage is TRBJ1-1, with D possibly being TRBD1 (5 bases). The CDR3 contains 13 residues. The V end was cut by 2 bases, the J end by 4 bases, with 8 bases between. In germline, CDR1 is MNHNS, CDR2 SASEGT. The CDR3 sequence: CASSEWGGTEAFF. The CDR3 bases are TGTGCCAGCAGTGAATGGGGGGGCACTGAAGCTTTCTTT.

The chain carries TRBV27 and TRBJ2-3; 9 bases match TRBD2. The CDR3 covers 15 residues. Trimming removed 6 bases from V and 4 bases from J; junction bases left unmatched: 8. The V gene's germline CDR1 is MNHEY and CDR2 SMNVEV (reference sequence). CDR3 loop: CASSLAGARADTQYF. Here the CDR3 DNA reads TGTGCCAGCAGCTTAGCGGGAGCTAGGGCAGATACGCAGTATTTT.

The V call is TRBV9, the J call TRBJ1-2; D perhaps matches TRBD1 (5 bases). The CDR3 covers 16 residues. V lost 4 bases and J lost 2, with 18 bases in between. CDR1 and CDR2 from the germline V gene are SGDLS and YYNGEE. The CDR3 region is CASSPREGQWNYGYTF. The CDR3 bases are TGTGCCAGCAGCCCGCGGGAGGGGCAGTGGAACTATGGCTACACCTTC.